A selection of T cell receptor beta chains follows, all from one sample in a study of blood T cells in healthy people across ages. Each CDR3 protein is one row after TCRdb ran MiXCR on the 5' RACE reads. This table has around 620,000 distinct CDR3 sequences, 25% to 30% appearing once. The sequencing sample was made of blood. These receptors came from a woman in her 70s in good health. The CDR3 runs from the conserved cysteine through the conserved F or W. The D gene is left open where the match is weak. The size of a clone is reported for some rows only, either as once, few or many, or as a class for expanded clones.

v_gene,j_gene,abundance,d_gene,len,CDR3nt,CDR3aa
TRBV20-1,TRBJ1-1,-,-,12,TGCAGTGCCTCAGGGAGGTGGACTGAAGCTTTCTTT,CSASGRWTEAFF
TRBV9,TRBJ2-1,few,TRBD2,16,TGTGCCAGCAGCGTAGGTGGGGGGGTTACCTACAATGAGCAGTTCTTC,CASSVGGGVTYNEQFF
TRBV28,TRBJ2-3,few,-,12,TGTGCCAGCAGTATAATCACAGATACGCAGTATTTT,CASSIITDTQYF
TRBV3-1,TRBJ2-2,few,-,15,TGTGCCAGCAGCGCCAGGGGGGGGAACACCGGGGAGCTGTTTTTT,CASSARGGNTGELFF
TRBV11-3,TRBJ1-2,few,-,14,TGTGCCAGCAGCTTAGGAGACAACTTCTATGGCTACACCTTC,CASSLGDNFYGYTF
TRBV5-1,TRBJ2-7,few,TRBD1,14,TGCGCCAGCAGCCGCTTGGCTGACAGGGACGAGCAGTACTTC,CASSRLADRDEQYF
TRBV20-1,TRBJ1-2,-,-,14,TGCAGTACTAGAGCCCGGCAGGGAATGTATGGCTACACCTTC,CSTRARQGMYGYTF
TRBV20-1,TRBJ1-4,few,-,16,TGCAGTGCTAGCGCCGTCTCAGCGGGCCCAGGGGAAAAACTGTTTTTT,CSASAVSAGPGEKLFF
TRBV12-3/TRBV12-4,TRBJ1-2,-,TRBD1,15,TGTGCCAGCAGTTTAGTTGACAGGGGAGTCTATGTCTACACCTTC,CASSLVDRGVYVYTF
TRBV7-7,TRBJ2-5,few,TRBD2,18,TGTGCCAGCAGCCTAGGACTAGCGGGGGCATTCTTTCAAGAGACCCAGTACTTC,CASSLGLAGAFFQETQYF
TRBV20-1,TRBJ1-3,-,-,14,TGCAGTGCTAGAGCGACAGAGCGCGGAAACACCATATATTTT,CSARATERGNTIYF
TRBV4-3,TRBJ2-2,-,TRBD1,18,TGCGCCAGCAGCCAAGGTAATTCCTCGACAGGGTCCAACGGGGAGCTGTTTTTT,CASSQGNSSTGSNGELFF
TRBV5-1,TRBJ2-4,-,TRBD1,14,TGCGCCAGCAGCTGGCCCGGGACAGGAAACATTCAGTACTTC,CASSWPGTGNIQYF
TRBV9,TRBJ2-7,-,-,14,TGTGCCAGCAGCGATATACAGGACTCCTACGAGCAGTACTTC,CASSDIQDSYEQYF